This TCR beta chain was retrieved from a study of vaccination effects on CD4 cells after COVID-19. Study information: Either the BNT162b2 or mRNA-1273 vaccine was given to participants in two doses. PBMC cultures contained two million cells per well, roughly 10 IU/ml IL-2 and around 9.4 ug/ml peptides.

About this clone: Its antigen is currently unknown.

This table comes from immunoSEQ multiplex PCR, and its TCRdb copy is limited to in-frame clones, with some not included. The sample has approximately 37,000 clones, approximately 72% seen once. Following 10 days of culture, CD4+ T cells were isolated. Half of the medium was exchanged for IL-2 medium on both days 3 and 7. This CDR3 comprises 13 residues. With 6 bases removed from V and 2 bases from J, the gap between germline ends came to 10 bases. Per the germline V gene, CDR1 is LNHDA and CDR2 is SQIVND (reference sequence). Study-wide results and caveats: The vaccine-induced clones of healthy vaccinees included only 1 of 255 that cross-reacted with common cold coronaviruses.

Sequencing used CD4+ T cells from PBMCs cultured without peptide, obtained before COVID-19 vaccination. The chain employs TRBV19 and TRBJ1-2; possibly TRBD1 for D (5 bases). This receptor was taken from a human donor who received a COVID-19 vaccine. CDR3 DNA sequence: TGTGCCAGTAGCTCCACAGGAAACTATGGCTACACCTTC. Translating it yields CASSSTGNYGYTF. Based on the CDR3 plus reference TRBV19 and TRBJ1-2, the full variable domain is DGGITQSPKYLFRKEGQNVTLSCEQNLNHDAMYWYRQDPGQGLRLIYYSQIVNDFQKGDIAEGYSVSREKKESFPLTVTSAQKNPTAFYLCASSSTGNYGYTFGSGTRLTVV.